This T cell receptor (beta chain) was identified during a study of shared clonotypes between healthy human individuals. This clone was observed a few times. Its target is unknown. With 7 bases removed from V and 3 bases from J, the gap between germline ends came to 15 bases. The CDR3 covers 14 residues. The germline V gene encodes CDR1 SNHLY and CDR2 FYNNEI. Whole-study results and caveats: Represented genetic and exposure-history diversity was restricted by having few donors.

TCRdb's table, derived via immunoSEQ multiplex PCR, lists solely in-frame clones and lacks some. The sample has millions of clones; more than 80% are singletons. V and J are TRBV2 and TRBJ1-1; no firm D call. The material sequenced was naive CD4+ T cells sorted from blood. Specified subset: CD45RA+ positively selected. This receptor was obtained from a man aged 18 to 29 in good health. The CDR3 DNA reads TGTGCCAGCACGCCCCCCTCGCGGTACACTGAAGCTTTCTTT. Its protein product is CASTPPSRYTEAFF.